This is a list of T cell receptor beta chains from one sample in a study of blood T cell repertoires in COVID-19. The protocol was immunoSEQ multiplex PCR, while the TCRdb copy is restricted to in-frame clones and leaves out a portion. The sample shows over 250,000 clones, around nine tenths of them seen only once. The sequenced material came from PBMCs or T cells enriched from blood (not recorded which). The receptors here all came from a woman in her fifties or sixties who had recovered from COVID-19. The CDR3 runs from the conserved cysteine through the conserved F or W. The D gene is left open where the match is weak. Only part of the rows carry a size: once, few, many, or a class if the clone is expanded.

clone size,J gene,V gene,D gene,CDR3 protein,CDR3 DNA
few,TRBJ1-6,TRBV4-2,NA,CASSQDRLAGAYNSPLHF,TGTGCCAGCAGCCAAGATCGGTTGGCGGGGGCCTATAATTCACCCCTCCACTTT
NA,TRBJ1-3,TRBV5-4,TRBD1,CASSSTGAGNTIYF,TGTGCCAGCAGCTCCACAGGGGCTGGAAACACCATATATTTT
NA,TRBJ2-5,TRBV11-3,TRBD2,CASSFSGGTGSQYF,TGTGCCAGCAGCTTTAGCGGGGGAACAGGGTCCCAGTACTTC
NA,TRBJ2-7,TRBV7-3,TRBD2,CASSLTGGVREVFEQYF,TGTGCCAGCAGCTTAACCGGCGGGGTGCGGGAGGTTTTCGAGCAGTACTTC
few,TRBJ1-2,TRBV5-1,TRBD1,CASSRTDRASRYTF,TGCGCCAGCAGCAGAACCGACAGGGCCTCTCGCTACACCTTC
once,TRBJ1-2,TRBV3-1/TRBV3-2,NA,CASSQVAGLDGYTF,TGTGCCAGCAGCCAAGTCGCGGGTTTGGATGGCTACACCTTC
NA,TRBJ1-2,TRBV14,NA,CASSQDSSRRGIYGYTF,TGTGCCAGCAGCCAAGATTCATCTCGTCGGGGGATTTATGGCTACACCTTC
NA,TRBJ1-2,TRBV6-6,NA,CASSYLQDPTLHGYTF,TGTGCCAGCAGTTACTTACAGGATCCGACCCTACATGGCTACACCTTC
NA,TRBJ1-6,TRBV10-1,NA,CASSEGGRGDSPLHF,TGCGCCAGCAGTGAAGGAGGCAGGGGCGATTCACCCCTCCACTTT
NA,TRBJ2-3,TRBV5-1,TRBD2,CASGIAGLTDTQYF,TGCGCCAGCGGCATAGCGGGTCTCACAGATACGCAGTATTTT
NA,TRBJ1-6,TRBV7-2,NA,CASSLVSQGSSPLHF,TGTGCCAGCAGCTTAGTTAGTCAGGGGAGCTCACCCCTCCACTTT
NA,TRBJ1-4,TRBV19,NA,CASTKAGISITNEKLFF,TGTGCCAGTACCAAGGCAGGGATTAGTATTACTAATGAAAAACTGTTTTTT
NA,TRBJ1-4,TRBV18,TRBD1,CASSPGQGNEKLFF,TGTGCCAGCTCACCTGGACAGGGAAATGAAAAACTGTTTTTT
NA,TRBJ2-2,TRBV7-2,TRBD2,CASSLDSGGTGELFF,TGTGCCAGCAGCTTAGATAGCGGGGGGACCGGGGAGCTGTTTTTT
NA,TRBJ2-1,TRBV27,TRBD2,CASSLGREHEQFF,TGTGCCAGCAGTTTGGGGCGGGAGCATGAGCAGTTCTTC
NA,TRBJ2-7,TRBV28,TRBD2,CASSRTSGAYEQYF,TGTGCCAGCAGCCGGACTAGCGGAGCCTACGAGCAGTACTTC
few,TRBJ2-5,TRBV10-1,NA,CASSEGGETQYF,TGCGCCAGCAGTGAAGGCGGGGAGACCCAGTACTTC
NA,TRBJ2-5,TRBV7-2,TRBD2,CASSRGLAGGWETQYF,TGTGCCAGCAGCAGGGGACTAGCGGGGGGTTGGGAGACCCAGTACTTC